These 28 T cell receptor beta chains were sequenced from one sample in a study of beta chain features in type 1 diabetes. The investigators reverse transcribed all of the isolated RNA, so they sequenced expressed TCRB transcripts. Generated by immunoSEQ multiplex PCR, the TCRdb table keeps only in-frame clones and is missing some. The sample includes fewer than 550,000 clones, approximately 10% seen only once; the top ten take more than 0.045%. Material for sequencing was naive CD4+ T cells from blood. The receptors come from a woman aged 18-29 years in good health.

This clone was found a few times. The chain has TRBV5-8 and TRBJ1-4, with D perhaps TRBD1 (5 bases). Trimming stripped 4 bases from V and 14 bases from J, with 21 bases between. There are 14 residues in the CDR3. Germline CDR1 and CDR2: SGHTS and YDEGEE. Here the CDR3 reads CASSLRDRAGILFF. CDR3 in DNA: TGTGCCAGCAGCCTCCGGGACCGCGCGGGCATTCTGTTTTTT.

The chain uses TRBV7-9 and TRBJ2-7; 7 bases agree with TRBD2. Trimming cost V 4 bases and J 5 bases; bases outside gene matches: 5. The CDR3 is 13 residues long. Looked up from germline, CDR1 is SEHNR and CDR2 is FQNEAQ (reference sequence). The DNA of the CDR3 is TGTGCCAGCAGCTCGACTAGCCGCGACGAGCAGTACTTC. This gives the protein CASSSTSRDEQYF.

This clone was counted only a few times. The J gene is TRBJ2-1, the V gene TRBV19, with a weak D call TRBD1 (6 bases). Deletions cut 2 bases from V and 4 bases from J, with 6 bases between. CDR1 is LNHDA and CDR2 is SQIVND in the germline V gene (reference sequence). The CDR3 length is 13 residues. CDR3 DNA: TGTGCCAGTAGTATAACAGGGTACAATGAGCAGTTCTTC. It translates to CASSITGYNEQFF.

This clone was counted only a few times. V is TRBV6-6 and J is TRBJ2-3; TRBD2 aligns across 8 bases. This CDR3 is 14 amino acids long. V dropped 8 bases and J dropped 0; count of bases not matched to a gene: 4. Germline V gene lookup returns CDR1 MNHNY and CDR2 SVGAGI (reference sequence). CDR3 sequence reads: CASLRGGSTDTQYF. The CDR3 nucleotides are TGTGCCAGCCTTCGCGGGGGGAGCACAGATACGCAGTATTTT.

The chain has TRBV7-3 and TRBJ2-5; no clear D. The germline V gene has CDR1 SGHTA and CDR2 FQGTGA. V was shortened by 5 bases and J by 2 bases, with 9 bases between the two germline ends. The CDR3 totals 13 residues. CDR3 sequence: CASSTGAQETQYF. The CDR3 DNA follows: TGTGCCAGCAGCACCGGAGCTCAAGAGACCCAGTACTTC.

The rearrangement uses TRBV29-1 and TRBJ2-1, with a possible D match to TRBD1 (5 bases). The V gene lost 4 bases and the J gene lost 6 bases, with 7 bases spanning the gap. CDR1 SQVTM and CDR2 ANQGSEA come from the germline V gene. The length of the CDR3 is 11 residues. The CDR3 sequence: CSVADTNEQFF. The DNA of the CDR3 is TGCAGCGTTGCGGACACCAATGAGCAGTTCTTC.

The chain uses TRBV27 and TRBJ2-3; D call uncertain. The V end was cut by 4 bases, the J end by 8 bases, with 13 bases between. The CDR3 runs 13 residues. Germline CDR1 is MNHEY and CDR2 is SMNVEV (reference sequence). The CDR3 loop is CASSSPAAGTQYF. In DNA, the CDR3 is TGTGCCAGCAGTTCACCGGCCGCAGGTACGCAGTATTTT.

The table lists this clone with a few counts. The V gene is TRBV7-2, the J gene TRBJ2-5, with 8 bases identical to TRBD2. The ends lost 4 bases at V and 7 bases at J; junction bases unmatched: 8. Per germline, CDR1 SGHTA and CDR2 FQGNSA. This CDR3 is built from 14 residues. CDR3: CASSSQAGVATQYF. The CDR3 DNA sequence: TGTGCCAGCAGCTCCCAAGCGGGGGTGGCGACCCAGTACTTC.

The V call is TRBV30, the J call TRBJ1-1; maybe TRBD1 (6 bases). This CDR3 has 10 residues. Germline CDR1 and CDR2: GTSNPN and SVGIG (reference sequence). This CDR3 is CAWERGDAFF. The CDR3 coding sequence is TGTGCTTGGGAGAGGGGGGATGCTTTCTTT.

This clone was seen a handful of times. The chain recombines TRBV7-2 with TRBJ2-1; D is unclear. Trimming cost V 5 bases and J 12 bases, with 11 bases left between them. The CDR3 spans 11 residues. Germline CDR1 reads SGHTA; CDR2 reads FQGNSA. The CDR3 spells CASSPGSRQFF. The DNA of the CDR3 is TGTGCCAGCAGCCCCGGATCTCGGCAGTTCTTC.

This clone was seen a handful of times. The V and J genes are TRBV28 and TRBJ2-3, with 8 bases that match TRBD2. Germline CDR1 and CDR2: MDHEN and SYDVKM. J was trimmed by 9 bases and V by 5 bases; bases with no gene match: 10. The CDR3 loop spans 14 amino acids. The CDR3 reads CASSTGTSFRTQYF. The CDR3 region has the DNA TGTGCCAGCAGTACCGGGACTAGTTTCCGGACGCAGTATTTT. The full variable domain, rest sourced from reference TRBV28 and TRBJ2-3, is DVKVTQSSRYLVKRTGEKVFLECVQDMDHENMFWYRQDPGLGLRLIYFSYDVKMKEKGDIPEGYSVSREKKERFSLILESASTNQTSMYLCASSTGTSFRTQYFGPGTRLTVL.

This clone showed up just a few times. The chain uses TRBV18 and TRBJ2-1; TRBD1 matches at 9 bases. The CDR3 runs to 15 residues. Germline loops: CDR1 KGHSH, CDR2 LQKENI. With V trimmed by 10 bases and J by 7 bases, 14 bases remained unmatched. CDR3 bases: TGTGCCAACCTTCGACCGGGACAGGGTAGGAATGAGCAGTTCTTC. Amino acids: CANLRPGQGRNEQFF.

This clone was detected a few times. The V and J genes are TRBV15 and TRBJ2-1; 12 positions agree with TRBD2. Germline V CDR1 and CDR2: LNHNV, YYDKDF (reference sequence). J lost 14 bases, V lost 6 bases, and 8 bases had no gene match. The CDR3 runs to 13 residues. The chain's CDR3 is CATRPSGGAHEFF. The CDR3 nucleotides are TGTGCCACCAGACCTAGCGGGGGGGCCCATGAGTTCTTC.

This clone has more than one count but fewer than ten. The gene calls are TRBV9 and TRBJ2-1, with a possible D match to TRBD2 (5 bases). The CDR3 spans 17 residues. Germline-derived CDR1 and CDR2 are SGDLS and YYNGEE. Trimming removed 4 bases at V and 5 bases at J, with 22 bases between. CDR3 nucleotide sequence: TGTGCCAGCAGCCCCGGTCAGGACTCAGACATCGACAATGAGCAGTTCTTC. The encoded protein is CASSPGQDSDIDNEQFF.

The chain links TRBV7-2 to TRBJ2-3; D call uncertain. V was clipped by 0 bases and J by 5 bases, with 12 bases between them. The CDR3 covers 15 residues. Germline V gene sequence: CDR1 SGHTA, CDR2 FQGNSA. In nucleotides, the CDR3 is TGTGCCAGCAGCTTAGCTCGTGGTTCGAAAGATACGCAGTATTTT. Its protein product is CASSLARGSKDTQYF.

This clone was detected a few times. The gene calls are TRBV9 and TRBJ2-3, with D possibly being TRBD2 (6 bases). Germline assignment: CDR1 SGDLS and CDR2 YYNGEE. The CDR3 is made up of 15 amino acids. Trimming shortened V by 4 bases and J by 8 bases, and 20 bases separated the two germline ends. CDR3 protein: CASSPRTTSAGTQYF. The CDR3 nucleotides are TGTGCCAGCAGCCCCCGGACTACCTCCGCGGGTACGCAGTATTTT.

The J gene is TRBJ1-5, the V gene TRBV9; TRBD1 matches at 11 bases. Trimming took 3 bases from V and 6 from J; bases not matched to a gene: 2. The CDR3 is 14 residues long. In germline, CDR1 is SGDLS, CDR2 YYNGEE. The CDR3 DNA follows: TGTGCCAGCAGCGGAGGGACAGGGGGTCAGCCCCAGCATTTT. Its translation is CASSGGTGGQPQHF.

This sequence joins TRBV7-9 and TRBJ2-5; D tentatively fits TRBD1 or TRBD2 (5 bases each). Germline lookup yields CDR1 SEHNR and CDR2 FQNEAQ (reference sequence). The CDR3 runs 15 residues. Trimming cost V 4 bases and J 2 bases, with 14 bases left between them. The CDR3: CASSSPGPSQETQYF. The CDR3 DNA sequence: TGTGCCAGCAGCTCCCCGGGACCGTCGCAAGAGACCCAGTACTTC.

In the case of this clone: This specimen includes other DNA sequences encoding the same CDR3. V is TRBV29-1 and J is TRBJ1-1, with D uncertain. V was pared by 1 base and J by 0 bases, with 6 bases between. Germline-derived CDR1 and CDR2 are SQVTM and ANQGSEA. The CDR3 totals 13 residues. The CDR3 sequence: CSVEGRMNTEAFF. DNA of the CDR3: TGCAGCGTTGAAGGAAGAATGAACACTGAAGCTTTCTTT.

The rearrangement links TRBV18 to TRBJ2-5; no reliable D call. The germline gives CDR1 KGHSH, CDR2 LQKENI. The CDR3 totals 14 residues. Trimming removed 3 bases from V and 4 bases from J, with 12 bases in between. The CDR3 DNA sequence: TGTGCCAGCTCACCGATCCAGTTCACAGAGACCCAGTACTTC. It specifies CASSPIQFTETQYF.

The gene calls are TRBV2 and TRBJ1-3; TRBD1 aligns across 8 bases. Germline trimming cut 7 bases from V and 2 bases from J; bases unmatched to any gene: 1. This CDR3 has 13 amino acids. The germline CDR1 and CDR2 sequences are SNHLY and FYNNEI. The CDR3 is CASKDRAGNTIYF. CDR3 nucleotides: TGTGCCAGCAAGGACAGGGCTGGAAACACCATATATTTT.

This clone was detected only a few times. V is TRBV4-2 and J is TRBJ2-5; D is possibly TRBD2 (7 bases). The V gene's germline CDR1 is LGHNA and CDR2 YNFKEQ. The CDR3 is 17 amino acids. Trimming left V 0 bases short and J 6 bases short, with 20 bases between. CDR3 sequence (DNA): TGTGCCAGCAGCCAAGATGCTGGACCAAGGGGGGGAAAGACCCAGTACTTC. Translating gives CASSQDAGPRGGKTQYF.

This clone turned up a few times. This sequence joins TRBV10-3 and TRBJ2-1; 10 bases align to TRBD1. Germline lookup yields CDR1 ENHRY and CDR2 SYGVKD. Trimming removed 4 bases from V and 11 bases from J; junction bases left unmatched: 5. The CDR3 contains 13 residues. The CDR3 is CAISVEGQGKQFF. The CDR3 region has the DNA TGTGCCATCAGTGTTGAGGGACAGGGGAAGCAGTTCTTC.

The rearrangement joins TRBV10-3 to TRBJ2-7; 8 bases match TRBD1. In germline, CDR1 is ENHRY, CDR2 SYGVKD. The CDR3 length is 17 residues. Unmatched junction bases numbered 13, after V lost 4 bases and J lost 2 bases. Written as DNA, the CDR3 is TGTGCCATCAGTGGAACACTACCGGGACAGGTAACCTACGAGCAGTACTTC. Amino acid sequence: CAISGTLPGQVTYEQYF.

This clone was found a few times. Written as DNA, the CDR3 is TGTGCCAGCAGCGTAACCACCGGAGTAGGGGCCAACGTCCTGACTTTC. It encodes CASSVTTGVGANVLTF. The V gene is TRBV7-2, the J gene TRBJ2-6, with unresolved D. V lost 5 bases and J lost 4, with 15 bases in between. The CDR3 is made up of 16 amino acids. Germline V gives CDR1 SGHTA, CDR2 FQGNSA. Using reference TRBV7-2 and TRBJ2-6 for the parts outside the CDR3, the full variable domain is GAGVSQSPSNKVTEKGKDVELRCDPISGHTALYWYRQSLGQGLEFLIYFQGNSAPDKSGLPSDRFSAERTGGSVSTLTIQRTQQEDSAVYLCASSVTTGVGANVLTFGAGSRLTVL.

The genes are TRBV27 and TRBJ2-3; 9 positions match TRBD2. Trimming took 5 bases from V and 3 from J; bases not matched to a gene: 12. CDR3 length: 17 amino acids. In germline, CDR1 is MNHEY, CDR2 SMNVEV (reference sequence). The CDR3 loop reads CASSPARLAVPTDTQYF. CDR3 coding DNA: TGTGCCAGCAGTCCGGCGAGACTAGCGGTCCCAACAGATACGCAGTATTTT.

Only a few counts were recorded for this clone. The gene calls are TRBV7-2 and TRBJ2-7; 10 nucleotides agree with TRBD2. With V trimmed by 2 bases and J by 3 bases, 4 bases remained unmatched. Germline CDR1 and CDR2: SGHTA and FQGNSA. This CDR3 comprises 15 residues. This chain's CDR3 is CASSLLAGEFYEQYF. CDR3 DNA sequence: TGTGCCAGCAGCTTACTAGCGGGAGAATTCTACGAGCAGTACTTC.

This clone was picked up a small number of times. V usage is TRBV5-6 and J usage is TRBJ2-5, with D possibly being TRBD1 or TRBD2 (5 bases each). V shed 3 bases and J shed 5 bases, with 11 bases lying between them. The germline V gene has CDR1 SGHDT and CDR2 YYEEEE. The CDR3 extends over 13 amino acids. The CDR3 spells CASSWGTVETQYF. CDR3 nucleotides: TGTGCCAGCAGCTGGGGGACGGTGGAGACCCAGTACTTC.